The present TCR beta chain was sequenced within a study of CD8 T cells in Susac syndrome. Study summary: When their blood was taken, the Susac syndrome patients had either not yet had any therapy, were taking corticosteroids, or were taking intravenous immunoglobulin alone. Study-wide results and caveats: Within Susac syndrome CD4+ T cell repertoires, clonal expansion was not evident.

Of note for this clonotype: Its antigen is not known.

Patients with Susac syndrome met diagnostic criteria that were recently defined for definite or probable disease. In germline, CDR1 is MNHEY, CDR2 SVGAGI. The V and J ends lost 8 bases and 6 bases respectively, with 14 bases between them. This CDR3 comprises 13 residues. A quantity of roughly 0.5 to 1 ug RNA underwent reverse transcription using random hexamers. TCRdb reanalysed the immunoSEQ multiplex PCR reads using MiXCR and keeps one entry per CDR3 protein. This table has 95,000 to 150,000 distinct CDR3 sequences, 95% to 96% appearing once. Material: CD4+ T cells from PBMCs. The genes are TRBV6-5 and TRBJ1-5; no clear D gene. This TCR derives from a human donor with Susac syndrome. The CDR3 loop is CASGGLVGQPQHF. Written as DNA, the CDR3 is TGTGCCAGCGGTGGCCTGGTAGGTCAGCCCCAGCATTTT.